Listed here are 30 T cell receptor beta chains from one sample, sequenced in a study of T-cell reconstitution after alpha-beta-depleted transplantation in children. Molecular barcoding with unique molecular identifiers was used for the TCRbeta library. TCRdb reprocessed the PCR reads with MiXCR, giving one entry per CDR3 protein. The data hold approximately 9,000 distinct CDR3 sequences, with roughly a sixth observed a single time. The sequences come from PBMCs, mostly from graft donor cells, collected 60 days after TCRalphabeta/CD19-depleted stem cell transplant. These receptors originate from a girl less than two years old who had a stem cell transplant for combined immunodeficiency, so the T cells may come from the graft donor.

The chain carries TRBV20-1 and TRBJ1-2, with a possible D match to TRBD1 (5 bases). The CDR3 is 16 residues long. V dropped 2 bases and J dropped 6 bases, with 22 bases sitting between them. Germline CDR1 and CDR2: DFQATT and SNEGSKA (reference sequence). CDR3 sequence reads: CSARRSAVWGVNGYTF. In nucleotides, the CDR3 is TGCAGTGCTAGAAGGTCTGCGGTTTGGGGGGTTAATGGCTACACCTTC.

This clonotype was seen a handful of times. The V call is TRBV21-1, the J call TRBJ2-7; the table's D call, TRBD2, has no DNA check behind it. TRBV21-1 is listed as a pseudogene. The CDR3 runs to 17 residues. The CDR3, as DNA: TGTGCCAGCAGCAAAAGGTGGACTAGCGGGGGTACCTACGAGCAGTACTTC. This sequence encodes CASSKRWTSGGTYEQYF.

This clonotype was seen a handful of times. The CDR3 here is CASSPRTSGGGVDTQYF. The CDR3 nucleotides read TGTGCCAGCAGCCCAAGGACTAGCGGGGGGGGTGTAGATACGCAGTATTTT. V and J are TRBV7-2 and TRBJ2-3, with TRBD2 matching over 15 bases. V lost 5 bases, J lost 5 bases, and 8 bases stayed unmatched. The CDR3 runs 17 residues. The germline CDR1 and CDR2 sequences are SGHTA and FQGNSA.

This clonotype was seen many times. The genes are TRBV7-6 and TRBJ1-3, with no clear D. Trimming stripped 3 bases from V and 2 bases from J, with 5 bases between. Germline V gives CDR1 SGHVS, CDR2 FNYEAQ. The CDR3 covers 13 residues. CDR3 nucleotide sequence: TGTGCCAGCAGCTTGTTGACTGGAAACACCATATATTTT. Residues: CASSLLTGNTIYF.

At least ten counts were recorded for this clonotype. This chain connects TRBV12-3 or TRBV12-4 to TRBJ2-4, with TRBD1 as a possible D gene (7 bases). There are 16 residues in the CDR3. V was trimmed by 2 bases and J by 3 bases, leaving 14 bases between them. The CDR3 sequence is CASSLFSGGFKNIQYF. The CDR3 region has the DNA TGTGCCAGCAGTTTATTCTCAGGGGGGTTCAAAAACATTCAGTACTTC.

By sample share, this clonotype is medium-sized (0.01 to 0.1%). The chain uses TRBV3-1 and TRBJ1-6; D ambiguous. Trimming took 0 bases from V and 9 from J, leaving 6 bases between them. The CDR3 runs to 13 residues. Germline loops: CDR1 LGHDT, CDR2 YNNKEL (reference sequence). This CDR3 is CASSQDLPSPLHF. The CDR3 DNA reads TGTGCCAGCAGCCAAGATCTACCTTCACCCCTCCACTTT.

Many counts were recorded for this clonotype. Because it lacks the conserved phenylalanine or tryptophan at the end, this CDR3 is likely a read error. The chain couples TRBV29-1 to TRBJ2-3, with no clear D. Trimming took off 7 bases at V and 9 bases at J, with 11 bases between the two ends. Germline assignment: CDR1 SQVTM and CDR2 ANQGSEA. This CDR3 region has 10 residues. The CDR3 coding sequence is TGCAGCGGATTAATTGGGACGCAGTATCTT. It encodes CSGLIGTQYL.

This clonotype has a handful of counts. This chain links TRBV20-1 with TRBJ2-3, with no clear D. The CDR3 is 13 amino acids. Germline-derived CDR1 and CDR2 are DFQATT and SNEGSKA (reference sequence). V was clipped by 1 base and J by 0 bases, with 5 bases between them. DNA of the CDR3: TGCAGTGCTAGAGCTGATAGCACAGATACGCAGTATTTT. Its protein product is CSARADSTDTQYF.

In its sample, this clonotype was seen many times. The V call is TRBV7-2, the J call TRBJ2-7, with D perhaps matching TRBD2 (6 bases). V lost 1 base and J 1 base, leaving 17 bases between the germline ends. Germline V lookup: CDR1 SGHTA, CDR2 FQGNSA. This CDR3 has 17 amino acids. The CDR3 region is CASSLGFGPGGSYEQYF. For the CDR3, the DNA is TGTGCCAGCAGCTTAGGGTTCGGACCAGGAGGGTCCTACGAGCAGTACTTC.

This clonotype appeared many times. The rearrangement joins TRBV20-1 to TRBJ1-1; possibly TRBD1 for D (6 bases). This CDR3 is built from 14 residues. CDR1 DFQATT and CDR2 SNEGSKA come from the germline V gene (reference sequence). Trimming pared 3 bases from V and 3 bases from J, leaving 14 bases between. CDR3 coding DNA: TGCAGTGCTAGTACAGGGATGCTATACACTGAAGCTTTCTTT. Translating gives CSASTGMLYTEAFF.

This clonotype was picked up many times. The chain employs TRBV20-1 and TRBJ2-1; 12 nucleotides align to TRBD2. CDR1 is DFQATT, CDR2 SNEGSKA, per germline (reference sequence). CDR3 length: 16 residues. V gave up 0 bases and J gave up 0 bases; unmatched junction bases: 0. CDR3 region: CSARETSGGSYNEQFF. The CDR3 nucleotides read TGCAGTGCTAGAGAGACTAGCGGGGGCTCCTACAATGAGCAGTTCTTC.

This clonotype was detected many times. The chain uses TRBV20-1 and TRBJ2-3, with 7 bases matching TRBD1. The CDR3 runs to 13 residues. Germline CDR1 DFQATT, CDR2 SNEGSKA (reference sequence). V shed 6 bases, J shed 1 base, and the junction held 4 bases outside the gene matches. This chain's CDR3 is CSADQGGTDTQYF. CDR3 in DNA: TGCAGTGCCGACCAGGGGGGCACAGATACGCAGTATTTT.

The rearrangement links TRBV6-5 to TRBJ2-2, with a possible D match to TRBD2 (6 bases). There are 14 residues in the CDR3. Germline values: CDR1 MNHEY, CDR2 SVGAGI. Trimming stripped 6 bases from V and 3 bases from J, with 11 bases between. CDR3 protein: CASSRDWYTGELFF. The CDR3 nucleotides read TGTGCCAGCAGCCGGGACTGGTACACCGGGGAGCTGTTTTTT.

The genes are TRBV7-9 and TRBJ2-5, with D perhaps matching TRBD2 (6 bases). The CDR3 loop spans 15 amino acids. V lost 1 base and J 4 bases, leaving 13 bases between the germline ends. CDR1 and CDR2 from the germline V gene are SEHNR and FQNEAQ (reference sequence). CDR3 amino acids: CASSLGLAVSETQYF. The CDR3 nucleotides are TGTGCCAGCAGCTTAGGATTAGCGGTCTCAGAGACCCAGTACTTC.

Ten or more counts support this clonotype. The genes are TRBV5-4 and TRBJ2-7; TRBD2 might be the D (5 bases). This CDR3 region has 15 residues. Germline V lookup: CDR1 SGHNT, CDR2 YYREEE (reference sequence). Trimming took 5 bases from V and 4 from J, leaving 19 bases between them. CDR3 coding DNA: TGTGCCAGCAGTTACAGCGGAGTAGCGACTTACGAGCAGTACTTC. It is translated as CASSYSGVATYEQYF.

This clonotype was seen more than once but under ten times. The chain joins TRBV7-9 to TRBJ1-5; D gene unclear. Trimming pared 4 bases from V and 0 bases from J, leaving 7 bases between. This CDR3 contains 14 residues. The germline CDR1 and CDR2 sequences are SEHNR and FQNEAQ (reference sequence). The CDR3 is CASSSPYSNQPQHF. DNA for the CDR3: TGTGCCAGCAGCTCACCATATAGCAATCAGCCCCAGCATTTT.

The table lists this clonotype with a few counts. The chain employs TRBV27 and TRBJ2-7, with D possibly being TRBD2 (6 bases). CDR1 and CDR2 from the germline V gene are MNHEY and SMNVEV (reference sequence). Trimming stripped 5 bases from V and 2 bases from J, with 13 bases between. The CDR3 length is 14 residues. CDR3 sequence: CASSTSSVAYEQYF. The CDR3 DNA sequence: TGTGCCAGCAGTACTTCTAGCGTTGCCTACGAGCAGTACTTC.

This clonotype was counted ten times or more. The chain uses TRBV20-1 and TRBJ2-3; possible D gene TRBD2, 5 bases. This CDR3 contains 16 residues. V lost 0 bases, J lost 0 bases, and 13 bases lay in between. Germline assignment: CDR1 DFQATT and CDR2 SNEGSKA (reference sequence). CDR3 region: CSARDRPRGSTDTQYF. The CDR3 DNA reads as TGCAGTGCTAGAGATCGCCCTCGGGGTAGCACAGATACGCAGTATTTT.

The V call is TRBV5-1, the J call TRBJ2-4, with 14 bases matching TRBD2. Germline lookup yields CDR1 SGHRS and CDR2 YFSETQ. CDR3 length: 20 residues. Trimming removed 3 bases from V and 0 bases from J; junction bases left unmatched: 11. This CDR3 is CASSSITGLAGGLAKNIQYF. Here the CDR3 DNA reads TGCGCCAGCAGCTCAATTACTGGACTAGCGGGAGGATTAGCCAAAAACATTCAGTACTTC.

There are a few counts of this clonotype. The chain recombines TRBV12-3 or TRBV12-4 with TRBJ2-3; no clear D gene. This CDR3 has 12 amino acids. Trimming pared 2 bases from V and 4 bases from J, leaving 4 bases between. The CDR3 coding sequence is TGTGCCAGCAGTTTACTTTCAGATACGCAGTATTTT. The encoded protein is CASSLLSDTQYF.

This chain uses TRBV20-1 with TRBJ1-2; tentative D call: TRBD1 (6 bases). Trimming removed 2 bases from V and 2 bases from J, with 12 bases in between. The germline CDR1 and CDR2 sequences are DFQATT and SNEGSKA (reference sequence). The CDR3 is 14 amino acids. The DNA of the CDR3 is TGCAGTGCTAGAAGGCAGGGGCTGAACTATGGCTACACCTTC. Its protein is CSARRQGLNYGYTF.

This clonotype was counted ten times or more. The chain employs TRBV7-9 and TRBJ2-7; D gene uncertain. There are 13 residues in the CDR3. V was clipped by 2 bases and J by 7 bases, with 12 bases between them. CDR1 is SEHNR, CDR2 FQNEAQ, per germline (reference sequence). CDR3 bases: TGTGCCAGCAGCTTATTCGGCGAGCGTGAGCAGTACTTC. It codes for CASSLFGEREQYF.

This clonotype was observed a few times. The chain links TRBV5-1 to TRBJ2-3; 9 bases agree with TRBD1. The CDR3 is made up of 15 amino acids. Germline values: CDR1 SGHRS, CDR2 YFSETQ. After removal of 0 bases from V and 1 base from J, the junction contained 0 bases not matched to a gene. This CDR3 is CASSLDRGRTDTQYF. CDR3 bases: TGCGCCAGCAGCTTGGACAGGGGGCGCACAGATACGCAGTATTTT.

This chain joins TRBV5-4 and TRBJ2-3; no firm D call. This CDR3 spans 15 amino acids. CDR1 and CDR2 from the germline V gene are SGHNT and YYREEE (reference sequence). The ends were cut back, 2 bases at V and 0 bases at J, with 10 bases in the middle. CDR3 amino acids: CASSFRTTSTDTQYF. Here the CDR3 DNA reads TGTGCCAGCAGCTTCAGGACCACTAGCACAGATACGCAGTATTTT. Filled out from reference TRBV5-4 and TRBJ2-3, the complete variable domain reads ETGVTQSPTHLIKTRGQQVTLRCSSQSGHNTVSWYQQALGQGPQFIFQYYREEENGRGNFPPRFSGLQFPNYSSELNVNALELDDSALYLCASSFRTTSTDTQYFGPGTRLTVL.

This clonotype was detected many times. The chain recombines TRBV20-1 with TRBJ2-1, with D hard to call. The V gene's germline CDR1 is DFQATT and CDR2 SNEGSKA (reference sequence). Trimming removed 7 bases at V and 2 bases at J, with 12 bases between. CDR3 length equals 13 residues. The CDR3 sequence: CSVDKIPYNEQFF. The CDR3 DNA reads TGCAGTGTCGATAAAATCCCCTACAATGAGCAGTTCTTC.

A few counts support this clonotype. The chain joins TRBV10-3 to TRBJ2-1; maybe TRBD2 (6 bases). Germline V gene data show CDR1 as ENHRY and CDR2 as SYGVKD. The CDR3 is made up of 15 amino acids. The germline V and J ends were trimmed by 0 bases and 0 bases, with 6 bases remaining between them. The CDR3 loop is CAISESGSSYNEQFF. DNA for the CDR3: TGTGCCATCAGTGAGTCCGGGAGCTCCTACAATGAGCAGTTCTTC.

The sample holds a few counts of this clonotype. The chain employs TRBV12-3 or TRBV12-4 and TRBJ1-2; 10 bases line up with TRBD1. There are 16 residues in the CDR3. The V segment lost 3 bases and the J segment 2 bases; nucleotides outside the gene matches: 6. CDR3 nucleotides: TGTGCCAGCAGTTTTTGGACAGGGGGACCAAACTATGGCTACACCTTC. It codes for CASSFWTGGPNYGYTF.

In its sample, this clonotype was seen many times. The chain has TRBV6-6 and TRBJ2-1; 9 bases match TRBD2. The trim removed 6 bases at V and 2 bases at J, leaving 11 bases unmatched. In germline, CDR1 is MNHNY, CDR2 SVGAGI (reference sequence). This CDR3 comprises 17 residues. The CDR3: CASSLLTSGPTYNEQFF. The CDR3 DNA follows: TGTGCCAGCAGCCTCCTGACTAGCGGTCCTACCTACAATGAGCAGTTCTTC.

This clonotype has only a few counts. The chain carries TRBV4-3 and TRBJ2-4; D not certain. Trimming removed 5 bases at V and 2 bases at J, with 13 bases between. The CDR3 sequence is 15 residues long. CDR1 LGHNA and CDR2 YSLEER come from the germline V gene. The CDR3 protein is CASSGSVVTKNIQYF. CDR3 sequence (DNA): TGCGCCAGCAGCGGGTCGGTCGTTACCAAAAACATTCAGTACTTC.

This clonotype has a handful of counts. The chain couples TRBV5-5 to TRBJ2-7; 8 nucleotides agree with TRBD1. Trimming removed 5 bases from V and 2 bases from J; junction bases left unmatched: 6. The CDR3 runs 14 residues. Germline CDR1 reads SGHKS; CDR2 reads YYEKEE (reference sequence). The CDR3 loop is CASRSWTGTYEQYF. The CDR3 bases are TGTGCCAGCAGGTCGTGGACAGGGACCTACGAGCAGTACTTC.